This TCR beta chain was observed in a study of tumor-infiltrating lymphocytes in primary liver carcinoma. V shed 6 bases and J 0 bases; nucleotides not matched to a gene: 9. The CDR3 has 16 residues. DNA and RNA were both co-extracted from approximately 20-30 mg of bulk tissue that had not been sorted. This clonotype was counted a few times. Its antigen is unknown. Study conclusions and caveats: The study found a significantly higher top-250-clone fraction in tumors than in blood (p = 0.039).

TCR beta cDNA was made from 400 to 500 ng total RNA with a constant-region primer. For TCR beta, libraries were produced by three nested multiplex PCR rounds using slightly modified ARM-PCR. TRBV1-TRBV30 forward primers and a C-beta reverse primer were used in the first two PCR rounds, which each ran for approximately 11 cycles. TCRdb re-analysed the multiplex PCR reads in MiXCR, keeping a single row per CDR3 protein. The sample lists roughly 200,000 distinct CDR3 sequences, around 81% occurring once. The sequence came from a middle-aged man with primary liver carcinoma and hepatitis B virus infection. Sequencing input: tumor tissue from primary liver carcinoma. The chain carries TRBV12-3 or TRBV12-4 and TRBJ2-3; 7 positions agree with TRBD2. CDR3 nucleotides: TGTGCCAGCAGCCGTCGGACTAGTTGGAGCACAGATACGCAGTATTTT. Translating gives CASSRRTSWSTDTQYF.